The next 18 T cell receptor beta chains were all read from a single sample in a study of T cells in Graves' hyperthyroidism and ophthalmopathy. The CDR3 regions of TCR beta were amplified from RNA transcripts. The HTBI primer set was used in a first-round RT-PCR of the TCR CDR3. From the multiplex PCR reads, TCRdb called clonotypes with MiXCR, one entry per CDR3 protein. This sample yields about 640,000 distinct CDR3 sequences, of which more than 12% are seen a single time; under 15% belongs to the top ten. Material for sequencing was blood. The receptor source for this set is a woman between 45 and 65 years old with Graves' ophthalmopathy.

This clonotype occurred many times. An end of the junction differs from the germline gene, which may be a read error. The CDR3 region is CASSLRTFSNQPQHF. For the CDR3, the DNA is TGTGCCAGCAGCCTTCGGACATTTAGCAACCAGCCCCAGCATTTT. The chain recombines TRBV6-2 or TRBV6-3 with TRBJ1-5; TRBD1 might be the D (5 bases). Germline V CDR1 and CDR2: MNHEY, SVGEGT. The CDR3 totals 15 residues.

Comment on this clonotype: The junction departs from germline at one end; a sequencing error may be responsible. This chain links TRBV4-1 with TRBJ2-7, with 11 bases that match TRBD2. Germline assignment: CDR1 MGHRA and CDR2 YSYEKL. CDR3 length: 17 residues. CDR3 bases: TGCGCCAGCAGCCAAGACGGGACTAGCGGTACTTATTACGGGCAGTACTTC. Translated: CASSQDGTSGTYYGQYF.

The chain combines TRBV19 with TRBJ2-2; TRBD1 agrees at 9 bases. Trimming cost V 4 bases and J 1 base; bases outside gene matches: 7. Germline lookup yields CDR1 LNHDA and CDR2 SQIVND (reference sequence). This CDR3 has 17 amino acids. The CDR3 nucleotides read TGTGCCAGTAGTAAGGGGGGACAGGGAGTGAACACCGGGGAGCTGTTTTTT. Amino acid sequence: CASSKGGQGVNTGELFF.

CDR3 sequence: CASSIQVGGLEQFF. CDR3 bases: TGTGCCAGTAGTATTCAGGTGGGGGGTCTTGAGCAGTTCTTC. This chain joins TRBV19 and TRBJ2-1; tentatively, D is TRBD2 (6 bases). Germline CDR1 LNHDA, CDR2 SQIVND (reference sequence). This CDR3 is 14 amino acids long. Deletions cut 3 bases from V and 9 bases from J, with 15 bases between. Filled out from reference TRBV19 and TRBJ2-1, the complete variable domain reads DGGITQSPKYLFRKEGQNVTLSCEQNLNHDAMYWYRQDPGQGLRLIYYSQIVNDFQKGDIAEGYSVSREKKESFPLTVTSAQKNPTAFYLCASSIQVGGLEQFFGPGTRLTVL.

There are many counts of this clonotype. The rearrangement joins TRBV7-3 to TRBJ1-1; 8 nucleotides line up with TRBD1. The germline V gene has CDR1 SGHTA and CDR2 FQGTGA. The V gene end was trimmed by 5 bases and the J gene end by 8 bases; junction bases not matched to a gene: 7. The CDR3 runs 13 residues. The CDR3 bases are TGTGCCAGCAGCGCTGGGACAGGTCTAGAAGCTTTCTTT. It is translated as CASSAGTGLEAFF.

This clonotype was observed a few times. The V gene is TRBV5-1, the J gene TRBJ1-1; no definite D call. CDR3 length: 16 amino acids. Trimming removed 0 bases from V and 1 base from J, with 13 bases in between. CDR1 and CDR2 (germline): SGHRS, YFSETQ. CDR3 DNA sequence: TGCGCCAGCAGCTTGGGAGGTGGCAGTACGAACACTGAAGCTTTCTTT. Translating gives CASSLGGGSTNTEAFF.

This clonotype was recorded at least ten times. The CDR3 coding sequence is TGTGCCAGCAGCTACACCGGGACTAGCGGGAGCATGAGCTCCTACGAGCAGTACTTC. Protein sequence: CASSYTGTSGSMSSYEQYF. This sequence joins TRBV2 and TRBJ2-7; 14 nucleotides agree with TRBD2. Germline CDR1 reads SNHLY; CDR2 reads FYNNEI. The CDR3 loop spans 19 amino acids. V dropped 6 bases and J dropped 0; count of bases not matched to a gene: 13.

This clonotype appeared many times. The CDR3 DNA sequence: TGTGCCAGCAGTGAAGCGATGGGGGTGGGATATAGCAATCAGCCCCAGCATTTT. Translated: CASSEAMGVGYSNQPQHF. V and J are TRBV2 and TRBJ1-5, with D possibly being TRBD1 (5 bases). The CDR3 spans 18 residues. The V end lost 0 bases, the J end lost 0 bases, and 15 bases lay between the germline ends. Germline CDR1 SNHLY, CDR2 FYNNEI.

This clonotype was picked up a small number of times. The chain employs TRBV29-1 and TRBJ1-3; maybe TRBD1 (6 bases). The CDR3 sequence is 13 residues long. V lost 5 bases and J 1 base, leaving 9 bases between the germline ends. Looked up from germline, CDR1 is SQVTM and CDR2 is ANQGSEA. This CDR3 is CSVQGFSGNTIYF. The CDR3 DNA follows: TGCAGCGTTCAGGGGTTTTCTGGAAACACCATATATTTT.

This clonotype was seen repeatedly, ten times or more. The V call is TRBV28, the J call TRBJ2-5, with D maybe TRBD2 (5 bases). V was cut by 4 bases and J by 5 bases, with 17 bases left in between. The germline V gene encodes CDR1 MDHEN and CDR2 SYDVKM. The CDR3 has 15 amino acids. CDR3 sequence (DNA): TGTGCCAGCAGTTCCCCGCTGCGGGTCGGGGAGACCCAGTACTTC. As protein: CASSSPLRVGETQYF.

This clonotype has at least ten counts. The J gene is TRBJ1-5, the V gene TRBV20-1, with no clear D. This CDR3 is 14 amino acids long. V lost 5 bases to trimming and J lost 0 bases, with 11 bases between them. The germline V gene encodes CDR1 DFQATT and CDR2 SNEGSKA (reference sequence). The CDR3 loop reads CSAVQSSSNQPQHF. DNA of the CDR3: TGCAGTGCTGTTCAGTCGTCTAGCAATCAGCCCCAGCATTTT.

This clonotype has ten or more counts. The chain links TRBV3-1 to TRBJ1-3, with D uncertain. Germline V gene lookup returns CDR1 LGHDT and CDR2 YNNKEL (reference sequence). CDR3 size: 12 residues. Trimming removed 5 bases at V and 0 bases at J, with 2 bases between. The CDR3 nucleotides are TGTGCCAGCAGCATCTCTGGAAACACCATATATTTT. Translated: CASSISGNTIYF.

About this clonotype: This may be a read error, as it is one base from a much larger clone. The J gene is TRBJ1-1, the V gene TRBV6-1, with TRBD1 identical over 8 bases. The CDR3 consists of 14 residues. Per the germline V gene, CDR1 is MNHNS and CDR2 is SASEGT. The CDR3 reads CASSRPGTGTEASF. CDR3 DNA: TGTGCCAGCAGTCGTCCCGGGACAGGAACTGAAGCTTCCTTT.

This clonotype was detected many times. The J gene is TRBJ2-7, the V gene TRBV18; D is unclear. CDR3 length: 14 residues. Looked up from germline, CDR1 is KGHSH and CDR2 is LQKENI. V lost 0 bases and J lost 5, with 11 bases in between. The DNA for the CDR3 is TGTGCCAGCTCACCACCGGTTCACGCGAACGAGCAGTACTTC. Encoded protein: CASSPPVHANEQYF.

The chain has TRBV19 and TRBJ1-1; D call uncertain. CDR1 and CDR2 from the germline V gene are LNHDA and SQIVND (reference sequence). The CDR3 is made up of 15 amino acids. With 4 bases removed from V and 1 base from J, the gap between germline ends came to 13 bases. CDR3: CASSTYNAKNTEAFF. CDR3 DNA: TGTGCCAGTAGTACCTACAATGCCAAGAACACTGAAGCTTTCTTT.

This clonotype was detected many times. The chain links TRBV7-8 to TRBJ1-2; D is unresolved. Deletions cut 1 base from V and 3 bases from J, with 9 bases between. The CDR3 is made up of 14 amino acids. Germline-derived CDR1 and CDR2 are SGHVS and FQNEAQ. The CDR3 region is CASSLGGYDYGYTF. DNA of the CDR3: TGTGCCAGCAGCTTAGGAGGCTATGACTATGGCTACACCTTC.

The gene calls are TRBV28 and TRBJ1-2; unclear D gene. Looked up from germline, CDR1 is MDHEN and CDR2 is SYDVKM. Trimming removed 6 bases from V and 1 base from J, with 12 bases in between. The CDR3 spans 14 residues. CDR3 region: CASSRVSLNYGYTF. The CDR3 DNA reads TGTGCCAGCAGCCGGGTCAGCCTTAACTATGGCTACACCTTC.

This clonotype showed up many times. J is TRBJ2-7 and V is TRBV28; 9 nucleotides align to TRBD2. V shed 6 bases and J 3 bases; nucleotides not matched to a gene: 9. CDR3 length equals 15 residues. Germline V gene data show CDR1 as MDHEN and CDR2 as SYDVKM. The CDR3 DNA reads TGTGCCAGCAGACCCATTAGCGGGAGAAACTACGAGCAGTACTTC. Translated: CASRPISGRNYEQYF.